One sample yielded the 27 T cell receptor beta chains listed below, sequenced in a study of cytomegalovirus exposure and HLA in healthy donors. 13 Jbeta primers and 60 Vbeta primers were used for the PCR. Clones were sequenced by immunoSEQ multiplex PCR, and TCRdb holds only the in-frame ones, with some missing. The data include about 77,000 clones; the top ten clones carry roughly an eighth. Sequenced input: PBMCs. These receptors all come from a man aged 50 or older in good health and CMV-seropositive.

This chain links TRBV9 with TRBJ1-2; D is unclear. The CDR3 length is 13 residues. Trimming pared 0 bases from V and 2 bases from J, leaving 5 bases between. CDR1 and CDR2 from the germline V gene are SGDLS and YYNGEE. CDR3 in DNA: TGTGCCAGCAGCGTAGACTCCAACTATGGCTACACCTTC. It codes for CASSVDSNYGYTF.

The chain is built from TRBV19 and TRBJ2-7; D may be TRBD2 (6 bases). Between the trimmed V and J ends, which lost 8 bases and 3 bases, there was a span of 14 bases. Germline V gene sequence: CDR1 LNHDA, CDR2 SQIVND (reference sequence). The CDR3 sequence is 13 residues long. The CDR3 DNA reads TGTGCCAGTTCTAATCCGGAGGGCTACGAGCAGTACTTC. Encoded protein: CASSNPEGYEQYF.

The genes are TRBV7-6 and TRBJ1-1; D remains unclear. The CDR3 has 16 amino acids. Per the germline V gene, CDR1 is SGHVS and CDR2 is FNYEAQ. With 0 bases removed from V and 1 base from J, the gap between germline ends came to 12 bases. The CDR3 region is CASSLAASSGNTEAFF. Written as DNA, the CDR3 is TGTGCCAGCAGCTTAGCGGCCAGCTCGGGGAACACTGAAGCTTTCTTT.

This chain joins TRBV7-8 and TRBJ1-5; 8 bases line up with TRBD1. Germline V gene sequence: CDR1 SGHVS, CDR2 FQNEAQ. With 3 bases clipped from V and 5 bases from J, the junction kept 9 bases outside the gene matches. The CDR3 has 16 residues. CDR3: CASSFLSGTGHQPQHF. CDR3 bases: TGTGCCAGCAGCTTCCTCAGCGGGACAGGTCATCAGCCCCAGCATTTT. Full variable domain (missing parts from reference TRBV7-8 and TRBJ1-5): GAGVSQSPRYKVAKRGQDVALRCDPISGHVSLFWYQQALGQGPEFLTYFQNEAQLDKSGLPSDRFFAERPEGSVSTLKIQRTQQEDSAVYLCASSFLSGTGHQPQHFGDGTRLSIL.

The V and J genes are TRBV18 and TRBJ2-1; weak D call: TRBD2 (5 bases). Germline-derived CDR1 and CDR2 are KGHSH and LQKENI. The CDR3 has 14 amino acids. V was clipped by 3 bases and J by 9 bases, with 15 bases between them. In DNA, the CDR3 is TGTGCCAGCTCACCGGGGTTCCAGGCGGGTGAGCAGTTCTTC. Translating it yields CASSPGFQAGEQFF. The full variable domain, rest sourced from reference TRBV18 and TRBJ2-1, is NAGVMQNPRHLVRRRGQEARLRCSPMKGHSHVYWYRQLPEEGLKFMVYLQKENIIDESGMPKERFSAEFPKEGPSILRIQQVVRGDSAAYFCASSPGFQAGEQFFGPGTRLTVL.

As regards this clone: This sample includes further DNA sequences coding for the same CDR3. The rearrangement joins TRBV6-5 to TRBJ1-2, with 9 positions matching TRBD1. The length of the CDR3 is 15 residues. V dropped 0 bases and J dropped 8; count of bases not matched to a gene: 7. From germline, CDR1 is MNHEY and CDR2 SVGAGI. The CDR3 sequence is CASSYSGTGLYGYTF. For the CDR3, the DNA is TGTGCCAGCAGTTACTCCGGGACAGGGCTGTACGGCTACACCTTC.

CDR3 protein: CASTILRQGVGNTEAFF. The DNA of the CDR3 is TGTGCCAGCACCATCCTCAGACAGGGAGTCGGAAACACTGAAGCTTTCTTT. The rearrangement uses TRBV28 and TRBJ1-1, with 7 nucleotides matching TRBD1. Germline V gene lookup returns CDR1 MDHEN and CDR2 SYDVKM. The CDR3 consists of 17 residues. Trimming at V came to 7 bases and at J to 2 bases, leaving 16 bases not matched to a gene.

The chain has TRBV12-5 and TRBJ1-1; D is perhaps TRBD1 (5 bases). Trimming removed 3 bases at V and 3 bases at J, with 14 bases between. The CDR3 totals 15 residues. Germline loops: CDR1 LGHNT, CDR2 FRNRAP. The CDR3 loop is CASGFSTGEHTEAFF. For the CDR3, the DNA is TGTGCTAGTGGTTTCTCTACGGGGGAGCACACTGAAGCTTTCTTT.

V gene TRBV5-6 combines with J gene TRBJ2-7; D ambiguous. The V gene lost 4 bases and the J gene lost 3 bases, with 11 bases spanning the gap. The germline V gene has CDR1 SGHDT and CDR2 YYEEEE. The CDR3 runs to 13 residues. The chain's CDR3 is CASSSNQYYEQYV. The CDR3 DNA reads as TGTGCCAGCAGCAGCAACCAATACTACGAGCAGTACGTC.

The V gene is TRBV4-2, the J gene TRBJ1-1, with 12 bases identical to TRBD1. This CDR3 spans 17 amino acids. Trimming at V came to 1 base and at J to 10 bases, leaving 13 bases not matched to a gene. Per the germline V gene, CDR1 is LGHNA and CDR2 is YNFKEQ. The CDR3 sequence: CASSQGDWDRGPQRAFF. CDR3 nucleotides: TGTGCCAGCAGCCAAGGCGATTGGGACAGGGGGCCCCAACGAGCTTTCTTT.

The chain combines TRBV28 with TRBJ1-4; perhaps TRBD1 as D (5 bases). Germline assignment: CDR1 MDHEN and CDR2 SYDVKM. The CDR3 consists of 15 residues. With 4 bases removed from V and 8 bases from J, the gap between germline ends came to 17 bases. The CDR3 DNA reads as TGTGCCAGCAGTTATCCGGGATCTGGGGGGGAAAAACTGTTTTTT. Amino acid sequence: CASSYPGSGGEKLFF.

This chain links TRBV6-5 with TRBJ1-1, with D tentatively TRBD1 (6 bases). Looked up from germline, CDR1 is MNHEY and CDR2 is SVGAGI. Trimming took off 6 bases at V and 1 base at J, with 9 bases between the two ends. This CDR3 has 13 amino acids. The CDR3 DNA follows: TGTGCCAGCAGCGGACAGCGGAACACTGAAGCTTTCTTT. Protein sequence: CASSGQRNTEAFF.

The V call is TRBV5-6, the J call TRBJ1-1; 10 nucleotides line up with TRBD1. The junction had 17 bases not matched to a gene; V was cut back by 5 bases and J by 4 bases. The CDR3 sequence is 18 residues long. CDR1 and CDR2 (germline): SGHDT, YYEEEE. The CDR3 nucleotides are TGTGCCAGCAGTTCCATCTTCCGACAGGGGGCACCGGGCACTGAAGCTTTCTTT. Translation gives CASSSIFRQGAPGTEAFF.

The chain combines TRBV19 with TRBJ1-1; possible D gene TRBD1, 5 bases. Germline V gene sequence: CDR1 LNHDA, CDR2 SQIVND (reference sequence). V was shortened by 3 bases and J by 6 bases, with 17 bases between the two germline ends. The CDR3 sequence is 15 residues long. The CDR3, as DNA: TGTGCCAGTAGTATTTCAGGGAACTTTGGGGCTGAAGCTTTCTTT. Its translation is CASSISGNFGAEAFF.

The gene calls are TRBV6-1 and TRBJ1-3; D is perhaps TRBD1 (6 bases). Germline V lookup: CDR1 MNHNS, CDR2 SASEGT. V lost 6 bases and J 3 bases, leaving 15 bases between the germline ends. This CDR3 comprises 15 residues. CDR3: CASRDPGHGGNTIYF. The CDR3 DNA reads TGTGCCAGCAGGGATCCGGGACACGGTGGAAACACCATATATTTT.

The J gene is TRBJ2-7, the V gene TRBV27; 9 bases match TRBD1. Trimming at V came to 7 bases and at J to 9 bases, leaving 7 bases not matched to a gene. CDR1 is MNHEY, CDR2 SMNVEV, per germline (reference sequence). This CDR3 has 12 amino acids. The CDR3 DNA sequence: TGTGCCAGCACCTCCTCGGACAGGGGGCAGTACTTC. It specifies CASTSSDRGQYF.

V gene TRBV5-1 combines with J gene TRBJ1-2, with 9 positions matching TRBD1. The CDR3 runs to 14 residues. Germline-derived CDR1 and CDR2 are SGHRS and YFSETQ. V dropped 2 bases and J dropped 2; count of bases not matched to a gene: 1. The CDR3 sequence: CASSFGQGNYGYTF. The DNA of the CDR3 is TGCGCCAGCAGCTTTGGACAGGGGAACTATGGCTACACCTTC. The full variable domain, in which reference TRBV5-1 and TRBJ1-2 provide the parts outside the CDR3, is KAGVTQTPRYLIKTRGQQVTLSCSPISGHRSVSWYQQTPGQGLQFLFEYFSETQRNKGNFPGRFSGRQFSNSRSEMNVSTLELGDSALYLCASSFGQGNYGYTFGSGTRLTVV.

The chain combines TRBV6-1 with TRBJ1-1; D remains ambiguous. Germline V gene sequence: CDR1 MNHNS, CDR2 SASEGT. Trimming removed 2 bases from V and 9 bases from J, with 13 bases in between. The CDR3 extends over 13 amino acids. In nucleotides, the CDR3 is TGTGCCAGCAGTGAATCTCCGCTGAACAAAGCTTTCTTT. Translation gives CASSESPLNKAFF.

This chain connects TRBV7-9 to TRBJ1-1; TRBD1 matches 9 bases. This CDR3 has 14 amino acids. Trimming cost V 6 bases and J 6 bases; bases outside gene matches: 8. Germline V gene lookup returns CDR1 SEHNR and CDR2 FQNEAQ (reference sequence). This CDR3 is CASRRDRASPEAFF. In nucleotides, the CDR3 is TGTGCCAGCAGACGGGACAGGGCTAGCCCTGAAGCTTTCTTT.

This chain uses TRBV6-5 with TRBJ1-1; D remains ambiguous. The CDR3 is 12 residues long. Trimming cost V 4 bases and J 10 bases, with 13 bases left between them. Germline V CDR1 and CDR2: MNHEY, SVGAGI. CDR3 sequence: CASSFLGEGAFF. CDR3 nucleotide sequence: TGTGCCAGCAGTTTCCTTGGAGAAGGAGCTTTCTTT.

As concerns this clone: Other DNA sequences of this sample code for an identical CDR3. The chain employs TRBV19 and TRBJ2-3; 7 bases agree with TRBD2. The CDR3 totals 18 residues. Germline V lookup: CDR1 LNHDA, CDR2 SQIVND (reference sequence). CDR3: CVPSKLEGLAVSTDTQYF. In DNA form, the CDR3 reads TGTGTACCGAGCAAGTTGGAGGGTCTAGCGGTTAGCACAGATACGCAGTATTTT.

This sequence joins TRBV27 and TRBJ2-5; no reliable D call. Matching the DNA end better, TRBJ2-7 makes the J call doubtful. Germline CDR1 MNHEY, CDR2 SMNVEV (reference sequence). CDR3 length equals 14 residues. CDR3 residues: CASRNQALSYEQYF. CDR3 in DNA: TGTGCCAGCCGCAATCAAGCCCTTTCCTACGAGCAGTACTTC.

This rearrangement joins TRBV6-6 to TRBJ1-1; D call uncertain. The germline gives CDR1 MNHNY, CDR2 SVGAGI (reference sequence). The CDR3 runs to 16 residues. Trimming stripped 4 bases from V and 3 bases from J, with 18 bases between. The CDR3 bases are TGTGCCAGCAGTTCTCTGACCCCACCTAGACACACTGAAGCTTTCTTT. This codes for CASSSLTPPRHTEAFF.

The V call is TRBV19, the J call TRBJ1-2; D possibly corresponds to TRBD1 (5 bases). The germline V and J ends were trimmed by 8 bases and 5 bases, with 15 bases remaining between them. The CDR3 loop spans 13 amino acids. CDR1 and CDR2 (germline): LNHDA, SQIVND (reference sequence). CDR3 region: CASFNGGIYGYTF. CDR3 in DNA: TGTGCCAGTTTCAACGGGGGGATTTATGGCTACACCTTC.

The chain combines TRBV13 with TRBJ1-1; D perhaps matches TRBD1 (5 bases). V shed 1 base and J shed 1 base, with 7 bases lying between them. The CDR3 is 14 amino acids. Germline-derived CDR1 and CDR2 are PRHDT and FYEKMQ (reference sequence). The DNA for the CDR3 is TGTGCCAGCAGCTTAGATCAGGGGAACACTGAAGCTTTCTTT. Translating it yields CASSLDQGNTEAFF.

Here the CDR3 reads CASSRRARVSNQPQHF. The CDR3 coding sequence is TGTGCCAGTAGTAGACGGGCGAGGGTTAGCAATCAGCCCCAGCATTTT. V gene TRBV19 combines with J gene TRBJ1-5, with D unclear. Germline CDR1 and CDR2: LNHDA and SQIVND (reference sequence). The ends were cut back, 4 bases at V and 0 bases at J, with 13 bases in the middle. The CDR3 covers 16 residues.

The chain couples TRBV14 to TRBJ2-5; 7 nucleotides agree with TRBD1. V lost 3 bases, J lost 7 bases, and 14 bases stayed unmatched. CDR1 SGHDN and CDR2 FVKESK come from the germline V gene. CDR3 length equals 16 residues. The CDR3 sequence: CASSHQTGTDYLTQYF. CDR3 DNA: TGTGCCAGCAGCCATCAAACCGGGACAGATTATCTGACCCAGTACTTC.